This TCR beta chain was identified in a study of T cells in Graves' hyperthyroidism and ophthalmopathy. In the study overall: Peripheral blood sampling occurred at initial diagnosis, before any treatment.

CDR3 size: 12 residues. The V gene's germline CDR1 is MDHEN and CDR2 SYDVKM. V was trimmed by 6 bases and J by 6 bases, leaving 12 bases between them. Study-wide findings and caveats: By a 13 V-J model, ophthalmopathy was set apart from stable hyperthyroidism.

Comments on this clonotype: Its antigen is currently unknown.

Amplification of TCR beta CDR3 regions used RNA as the template. Carried out on the TCR CDR3, a first-round RT-PCR used the HTBI primer set. MiXCR, run by TCRdb on the multiplex PCR reads, gives a single entry per CDR3 protein. The sample lists some 210,000 distinct CDR3 sequences, 15% to 20% occurring once. The chain carries TRBV28 and TRBJ2-7, with no clear D. Sequences were obtained from blood. The source of this sequence is a man over 45 with Graves' hyperthyroidism. The CDR3 sequence is CASSFLAVEQYF. In DNA, the CDR3 is TGTGCCAGCAGCTTCCTCGCAGTCGAGCAGTACTTC.